Listed here are 8 T cell receptor beta chains from one sample, sequenced in a study of T cells in Graves' hyperthyroidism and ophthalmopathy. Regions amplified from RNA transcripts were the TCR beta CDR3 regions. The HTBI primer set was used in a first-round RT-PCR of the TCR CDR3. TCRdb reanalysed the multiplex PCR reads using MiXCR and keeps one entry per CDR3 protein. The sample shows about 740,000 distinct CDR3 sequences, roughly 15% of them seen only once. Source material: blood. These receptors all come from a woman aged 18-29 years with Graves' hyperthyroidism.

This clonotype was detected many times. The chain employs TRBV11-1 and TRBJ2-1; a weak D match, TRBD1 (6 bases). This CDR3 contains 15 residues. V was shortened by 3 bases and J by 5 bases, with 14 bases between the two germline ends. CDR1 and CDR2 (germline): SGHAT, FQDESV (reference sequence). The CDR3 DNA sequence: TGTGCCAGCAGCTTGGTGGGGGCGGTCGACAATGAGCAGTTCTTC. The encoded protein is CASSLVGAVDNEQFF.

The chain uses TRBV30 and TRBJ2-1, with 9 bases aligning to TRBD2. CDR3 length: 16 residues. The junction had 5 bases not matched to a gene; V was cut back by 0 bases and J by 2 bases. Looked up from germline, CDR1 is GTSNPN and CDR2 is SVGIG (reference sequence). The CDR3 DNA reads as TGTGCCTGGAGTGTACTGAGCGGGGGGACCTACAATGAGCAGTTCTTC. Encoded protein: CAWSVLSGGTYNEQFF.

This clonotype occurred many times. This rearrangement joins TRBV30 to TRBJ2-7; D gene uncertain. V was cut by 7 bases and J by 2 bases, with 9 bases left in between. The CDR3 is 11 amino acids. The germline CDR1 and CDR2 sequences are GTSNPN and SVGIG (reference sequence). This chain's CDR3 is CALGKTYEQYF. The CDR3 region has the DNA TGTGCCTTAGGAAAGACCTACGAGCAGTACTTC. Full variable domain (rest looked up from reference TRBV30 and TRBJ2-7): SQTIHQWPATLVQPVGSPLSLECTVEGTSNPNLYWYRQAAGRGLQLLFYSVGIGQISSEVPQNLSASRPQDRQFILSSKKLLLSDSGFYLCALGKTYEQYFGPGTRLTVT.

The chain links TRBV7-2 to TRBJ2-2, with D perhaps given as TRBD1 or TRBD2 (6 bases each). Germline lookup yields CDR1 SGHTA and CDR2 FQGNSA. This CDR3 comprises 15 residues. The V end was cut by 2 bases, the J end by 7 bases, with 14 bases between. In DNA form, the CDR3 reads TGTGCCAGCAGCTTAATGGGGGGCGCGGTCGGGGAGCTGTTTTTT. As protein: CASSLMGGAVGELFF.

This clonotype was counted only a few times. This chain joins TRBV12-3 or TRBV12-4 and TRBJ2-2; TRBD2 aligns across 7 bases. CDR3 length: 13 residues. Losses at the gene ends were 8 bases for V and 5 bases for J; bases not matched to a gene: 5. The DNA for the CDR3 is TGTGCCAGCTCTTGGGGGGGGACCGGGGAGCTGTTTTTT. This translates into CASSWGGTGELFF.

This clonotype was found many times. The V and J genes are TRBV29-1 and TRBJ2-7; TRBD2 matches at 10 bases. The germline V gene has CDR1 SQVTM and CDR2 ANQGSEA. The CDR3 contains 17 residues. V was pared by 4 bases and J by 1 base, with 13 bases of the junction left unmatched. CDR3 residues: CSVGGAGSGRSSYEQYF. CDR3 bases: TGCAGCGTTGGAGGCGCGGGTAGCGGGAGGTCTTCCTACGAGCAGTACTTC.

At least ten counts were recorded for this clonotype. This chain links TRBV7-9 with TRBJ2-3; TRBD2 matches 9 bases. Per germline, CDR1 SEHNR and CDR2 FQNEAQ (reference sequence). V trimming: 0 bases; J trimming: 0 bases; junction bases outside the gene matches: 4. The CDR3 spans 17 residues. The DNA for the CDR3 is TGTGCCAGCAGCTTAGCGCTGACTAGCGGTAGCACAGATACGCAGTATTTT. This sequence encodes CASSLALTSGSTDTQYF.

This rearrangement joins TRBV7-3 to TRBJ2-1, with 7 positions matching TRBD1. Germline-derived CDR1 and CDR2 are SGHTA and FQGTGA. The CDR3 has 14 amino acids. Trimming removed 3 bases from V and 5 bases from J; junction bases left unmatched: 4. The CDR3 loop is CASSFGQENNEQFF. CDR3 nucleotide sequence: TGTGCCAGCAGCTTCGGACAGGAGAACAATGAGCAGTTCTTC.